The T cell receptor beta chain described here comes from a study of cytomegalovirus exposure and HLA in healthy donors. General study points: Reports described diagnosis of cytomegalovirus status by the classifier as highly specific and sensitive. V- and J-gene trimming in TCR beta was tied to a missense DCLRE1C variant by an analysis performed later. The listing of 150 to 200 TCR beta chains classed them as cytomegalovirus-associated. Earlier analysis looked at TCR beta V segments, and most were productive about 90% or about 30% of the time.

The CDR3 loop spans 13 amino acids. V was pared by 5 bases and J by 7 bases, with 12 bases between. CDR1 and CDR2 from the germline V gene are SGHVS and FNYEAQ. The study ran its PCR with 60 Vbeta and 13 Jbeta primers. Clones were read by immunoSEQ multiplex PCR, and TCRdb kept only the in-frame ones, dropping some. The sample consists of some 120,000 clones, 79% of them appearing once. A remark on this clone: Its antigen is not known.

The chain uses TRBV7-6 and TRBJ1-5; D call uncertain. The clonotype originates from a man younger than 35 in good health and CMV-seronegative. Material for sequencing was PBMCs. The CDR3 protein is CASSRLENQPQHF. The CDR3 DNA reads as TGTGCCAGCAGCCGATTGGAGAACCAGCCCCAGCATTTT.